This TCR beta chain emerged from a study of T cell changes during pregnancy in multiple sclerosis. The V gene end was trimmed by 5 bases and the J gene end by 10 bases; junction bases not matched to a gene: 17. CDR1 and CDR2 from the germline V gene are SGHVS and FNYEAQ. The CDR3 extends over 16 amino acids. Assay used: immunoSEQ multiplex PCR; TCRdb lists only in-frame clones, some missing. The data hold tens of thousands of clones, with about 91% observed a single time. Sequencing was performed on CD4+ T cells from peripheral blood mononuclear cells, taken in the first trimester of pregnancy. This TCR derives from a female donor with multiple sclerosis, enrolled in a pregnancy study. V usage is TRBV7-6 and J usage is TRBJ2-5, with 9 bases fitting TRBD2. CDR3 in amino acids: CASSPLSGGKGSSQYF. Written as DNA, the CDR3 is TGTGCCAGCAGCCCCCTAAGCGGGGGGAAAGGAAGTAGCCAGTACTTC.